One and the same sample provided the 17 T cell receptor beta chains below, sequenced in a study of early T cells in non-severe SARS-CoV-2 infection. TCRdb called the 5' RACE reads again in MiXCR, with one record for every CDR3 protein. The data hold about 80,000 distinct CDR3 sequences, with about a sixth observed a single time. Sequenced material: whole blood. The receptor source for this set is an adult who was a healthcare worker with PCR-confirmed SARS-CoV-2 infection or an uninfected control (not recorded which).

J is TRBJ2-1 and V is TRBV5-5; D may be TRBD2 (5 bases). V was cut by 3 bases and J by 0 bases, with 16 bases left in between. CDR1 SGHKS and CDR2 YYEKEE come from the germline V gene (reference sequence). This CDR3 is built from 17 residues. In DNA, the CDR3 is TGTGCCAGCAGCTCCTCCGAGGCTAGCAGCTCCTACAATGAGCAGTTCTTC. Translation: CASSSSEASSSYNEQFF.

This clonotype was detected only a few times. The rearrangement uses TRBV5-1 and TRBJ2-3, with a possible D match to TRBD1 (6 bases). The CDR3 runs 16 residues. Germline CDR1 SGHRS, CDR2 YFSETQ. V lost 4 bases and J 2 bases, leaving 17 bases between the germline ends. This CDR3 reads CASSLTGTSFTDTQYF. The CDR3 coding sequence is TGCGCCAGCAGCCTTACCGGGACATCATTCACAGATACGCAGTATTTT.

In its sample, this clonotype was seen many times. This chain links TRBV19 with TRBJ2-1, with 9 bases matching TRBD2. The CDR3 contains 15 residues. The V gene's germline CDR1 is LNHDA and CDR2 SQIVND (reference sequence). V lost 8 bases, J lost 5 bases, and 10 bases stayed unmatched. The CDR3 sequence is CASRILAGLNNEQFF. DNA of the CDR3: TGTGCCAGTCGCATCCTAGCGGGACTTAACAATGAGCAGTTCTTC.

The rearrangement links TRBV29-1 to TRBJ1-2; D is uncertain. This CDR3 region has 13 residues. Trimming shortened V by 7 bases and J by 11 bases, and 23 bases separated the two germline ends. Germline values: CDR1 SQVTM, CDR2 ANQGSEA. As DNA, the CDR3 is TGCAGCGCGATCGTGGGGAACACTATCGGATACACCTTC. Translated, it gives CSAIVGNTIGYTF.

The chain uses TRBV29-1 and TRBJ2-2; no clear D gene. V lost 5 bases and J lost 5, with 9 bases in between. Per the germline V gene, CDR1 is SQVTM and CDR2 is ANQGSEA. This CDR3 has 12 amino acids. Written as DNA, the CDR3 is TGCAGCGTTTCATCAGGAACCGGGGAGCTGTTTTTT. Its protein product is CSVSSGTGELFF.

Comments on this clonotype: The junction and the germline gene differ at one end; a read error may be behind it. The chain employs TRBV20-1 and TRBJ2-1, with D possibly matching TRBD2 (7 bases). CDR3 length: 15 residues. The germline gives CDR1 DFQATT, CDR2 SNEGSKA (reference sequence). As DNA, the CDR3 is TGCAGTGCTAGAGATGGGGGGGCATCCTACAATGAGCGGTTCTTC. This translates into CSARDGGASYNERFF.

This CDR3 is CSVGIAGTEAFF. As DNA, the CDR3 is TGCAGCGTTGGAATAGCCGGGACTGAAGCTTTCTTT. This chain links TRBV29-1 with TRBJ1-1; D is ambiguous. This CDR3 has 12 residues. The germline V gene has CDR1 SQVTM and CDR2 ANQGSEA. The germline V and J ends were trimmed by 4 bases and 5 bases, with 11 bases remaining between them.

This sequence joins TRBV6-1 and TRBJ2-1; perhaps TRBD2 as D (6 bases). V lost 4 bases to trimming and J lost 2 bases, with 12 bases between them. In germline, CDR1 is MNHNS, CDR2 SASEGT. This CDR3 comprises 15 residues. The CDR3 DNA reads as TGTGCCAGCAGTGCAGACGGGAGCCCCTACAATGAGCAGTTCTTC. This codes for CASSADGSPYNEQFF.

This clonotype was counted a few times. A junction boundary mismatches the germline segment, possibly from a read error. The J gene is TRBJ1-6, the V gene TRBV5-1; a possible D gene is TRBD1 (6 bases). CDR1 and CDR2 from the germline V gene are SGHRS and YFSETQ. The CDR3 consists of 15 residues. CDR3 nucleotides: TGCGCCAGCAGACTGGACAGCTCCCATAATTCACCCCTCCACTTT. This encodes CASRLDSSHNSPLHF.

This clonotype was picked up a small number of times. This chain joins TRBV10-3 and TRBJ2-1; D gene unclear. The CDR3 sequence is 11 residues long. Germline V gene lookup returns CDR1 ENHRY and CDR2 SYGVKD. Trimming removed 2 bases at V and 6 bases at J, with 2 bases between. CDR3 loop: CAISEINEQFF. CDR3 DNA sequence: TGTGCCATCAGTGAGATCAATGAGCAGTTCTTC.

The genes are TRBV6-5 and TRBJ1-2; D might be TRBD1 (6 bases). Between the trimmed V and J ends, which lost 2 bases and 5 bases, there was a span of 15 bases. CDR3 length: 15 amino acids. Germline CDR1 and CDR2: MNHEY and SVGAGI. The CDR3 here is CASSYNPPGVYGYTF. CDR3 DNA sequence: TGTGCCAGCAGTTACAACCCACCAGGGGTGTATGGCTACACCTTC.

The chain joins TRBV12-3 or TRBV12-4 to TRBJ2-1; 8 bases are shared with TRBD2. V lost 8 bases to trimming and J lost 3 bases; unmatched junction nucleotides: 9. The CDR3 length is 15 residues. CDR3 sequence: CASHLGTRGYNEQFF. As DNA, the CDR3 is TGTGCCAGCCATCTTGGGACTAGGGGCTACAATGAGCAGTTCTTC.

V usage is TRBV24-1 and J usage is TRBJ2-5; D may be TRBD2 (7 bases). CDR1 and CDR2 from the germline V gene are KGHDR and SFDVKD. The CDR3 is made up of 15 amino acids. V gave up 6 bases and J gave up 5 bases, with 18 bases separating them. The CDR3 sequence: CATSLTGRGSETQYF. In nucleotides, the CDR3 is TGTGCCACCAGTCTAACAGGGAGGGGTTCGGAGACCCAGTACTTC.

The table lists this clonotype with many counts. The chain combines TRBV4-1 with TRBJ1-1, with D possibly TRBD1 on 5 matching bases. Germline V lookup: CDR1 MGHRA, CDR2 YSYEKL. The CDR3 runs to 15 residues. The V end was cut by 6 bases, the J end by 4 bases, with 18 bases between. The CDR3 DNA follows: TGCGCCAGCAGGGGGGTAAGGGGTAATTTCACTGAAGCTTTCTTT. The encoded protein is CASRGVRGNFTEAFF.

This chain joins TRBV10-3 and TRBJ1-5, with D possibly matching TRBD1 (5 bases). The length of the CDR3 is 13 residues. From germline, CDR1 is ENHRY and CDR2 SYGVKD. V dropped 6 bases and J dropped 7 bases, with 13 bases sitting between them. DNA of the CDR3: TGTGCCATCAGCCCCGACAGACAGCAGCCCCAGCATTTT. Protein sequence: CAISPDRQQPQHF.

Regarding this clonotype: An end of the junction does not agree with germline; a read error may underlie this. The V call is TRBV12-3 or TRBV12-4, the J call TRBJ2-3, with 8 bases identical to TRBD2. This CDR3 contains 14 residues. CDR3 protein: CASSIAGWADTQYF. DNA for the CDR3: TGTGCCAGCAGTATAGCGGGATGGGCAGATACGCAGTATTTT.

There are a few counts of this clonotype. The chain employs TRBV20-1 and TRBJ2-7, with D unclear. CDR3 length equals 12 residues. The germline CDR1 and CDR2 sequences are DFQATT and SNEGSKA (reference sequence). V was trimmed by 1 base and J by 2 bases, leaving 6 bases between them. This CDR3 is CSARVGTYEQYF. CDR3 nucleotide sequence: TGCAGTGCTAGAGTGGGAACCTACGAGCAGTACTTC.